Below, one TCR beta chain is given with its context. Clones were read by immunoSEQ multiplex PCR, and TCRdb kept only the in-frame ones, dropping some. This sample has 95,000 to 100,000 clones, with around nine tenths found just once. There are 16 residues in the CDR3. Trimming left V 3 bases short and J 0 bases short, with 14 bases between. CDR1 is WNHNN and CDR2 is SYGVQD in the germline V gene (reference sequence). This sample stems from a study of control samples from healthy donors and cancer patients. This clonotype was obtained from a man aged 25 to 45 in good health. The V call is TRBV10-1, the J call TRBJ1-1; TRBD1 might be the D (5 bases). Material for sequencing was blood. The CDR3 is CASSDRRETVNTEAFF. In nucleotides, the CDR3 is TGCGCCAGCAGTGATCGGAGGGAGACAGTGAACACTGAAGCTTTCTTT.